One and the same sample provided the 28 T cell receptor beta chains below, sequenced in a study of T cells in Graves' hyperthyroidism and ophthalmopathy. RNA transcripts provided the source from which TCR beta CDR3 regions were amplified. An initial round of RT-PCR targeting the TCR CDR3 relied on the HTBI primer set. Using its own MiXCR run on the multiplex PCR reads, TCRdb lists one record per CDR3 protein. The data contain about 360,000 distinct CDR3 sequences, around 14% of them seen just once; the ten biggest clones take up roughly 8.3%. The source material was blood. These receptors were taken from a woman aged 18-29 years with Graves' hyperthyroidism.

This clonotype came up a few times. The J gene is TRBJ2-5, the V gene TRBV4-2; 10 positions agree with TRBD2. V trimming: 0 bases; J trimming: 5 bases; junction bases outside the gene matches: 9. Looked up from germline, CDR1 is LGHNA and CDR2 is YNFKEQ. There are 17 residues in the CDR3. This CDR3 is CASSQDLSGGARETQYF. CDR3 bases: TGTGCCAGCAGCCAAGATCTGAGCGGGGGGGCCCGGGAGACCCAGTACTTC.

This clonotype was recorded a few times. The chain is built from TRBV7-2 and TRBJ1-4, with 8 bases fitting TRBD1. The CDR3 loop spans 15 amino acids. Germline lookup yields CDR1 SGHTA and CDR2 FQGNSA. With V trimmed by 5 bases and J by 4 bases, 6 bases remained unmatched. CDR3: CASSPQTGVNEKLFF. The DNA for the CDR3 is TGTGCCAGCAGCCCTCAGACAGGGGTTAATGAAAAACTGTTTTTT.

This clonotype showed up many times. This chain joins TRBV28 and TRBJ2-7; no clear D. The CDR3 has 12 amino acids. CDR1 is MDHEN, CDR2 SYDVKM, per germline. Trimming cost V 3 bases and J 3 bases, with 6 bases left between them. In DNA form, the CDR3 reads TGTGCCAGCAGTTTCCCTAACTACGAGCAGTACTTC. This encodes CASSFPNYEQYF.

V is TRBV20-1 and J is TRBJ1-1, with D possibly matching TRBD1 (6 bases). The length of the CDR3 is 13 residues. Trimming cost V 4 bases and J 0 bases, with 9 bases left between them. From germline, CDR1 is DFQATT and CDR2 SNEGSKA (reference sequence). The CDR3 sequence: CSATGHLNTEAFF. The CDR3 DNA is TGCAGTGCTACGGGACACCTGAACACTGAAGCTTTCTTT.

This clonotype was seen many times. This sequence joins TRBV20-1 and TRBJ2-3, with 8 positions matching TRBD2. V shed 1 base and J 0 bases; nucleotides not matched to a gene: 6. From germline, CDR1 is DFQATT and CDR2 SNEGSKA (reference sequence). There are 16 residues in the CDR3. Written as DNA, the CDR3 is TGCAGTGCTAGAGGTTCCTCTAGCGGGAGCACAGATACGCAGTATTTT. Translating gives CSARGSSSGSTDTQYF.

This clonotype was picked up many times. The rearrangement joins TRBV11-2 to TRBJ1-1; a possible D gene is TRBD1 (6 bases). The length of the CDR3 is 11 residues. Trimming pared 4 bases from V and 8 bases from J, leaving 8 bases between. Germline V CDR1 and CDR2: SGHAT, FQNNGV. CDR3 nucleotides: TGTGCCAGCAGCTACAGGGAAGAAGCTTTCTTT. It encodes CASSYREEAFF. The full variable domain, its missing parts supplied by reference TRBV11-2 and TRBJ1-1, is EAGVAQSPRYKIIEKRQSVAFWCNPISGHATLYWYQQILGQGPKLLIQFQNNGVVDDSQLPKDRFSAERLKGVDSTLKIQPAKLEDSAVYLCASSYREEAFFGQGTRLTVV.

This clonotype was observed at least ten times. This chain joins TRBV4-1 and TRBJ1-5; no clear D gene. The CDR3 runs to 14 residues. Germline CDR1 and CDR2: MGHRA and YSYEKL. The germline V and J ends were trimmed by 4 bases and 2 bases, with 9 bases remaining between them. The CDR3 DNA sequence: TGCGCCAGCAGCCGGGGAATGGGCAATCAGCCCCAGCATTTT. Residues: CASSRGMGNQPQHF.

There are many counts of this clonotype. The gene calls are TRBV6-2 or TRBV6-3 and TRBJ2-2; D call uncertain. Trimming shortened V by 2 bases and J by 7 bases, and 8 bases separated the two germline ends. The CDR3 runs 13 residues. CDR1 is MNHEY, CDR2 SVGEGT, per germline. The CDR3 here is CASSYGIGGELFF. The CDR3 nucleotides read TGTGCCAGCAGTTACGGGATAGGCGGGGAGCTGTTTTTT.

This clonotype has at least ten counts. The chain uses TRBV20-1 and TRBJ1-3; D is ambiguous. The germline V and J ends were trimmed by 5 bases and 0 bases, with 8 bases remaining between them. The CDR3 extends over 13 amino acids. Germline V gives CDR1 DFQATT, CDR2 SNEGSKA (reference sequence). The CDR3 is CSAQDVSGNTIYF. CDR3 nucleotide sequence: TGCAGTGCTCAGGACGTCTCTGGAAACACCATATATTTT.

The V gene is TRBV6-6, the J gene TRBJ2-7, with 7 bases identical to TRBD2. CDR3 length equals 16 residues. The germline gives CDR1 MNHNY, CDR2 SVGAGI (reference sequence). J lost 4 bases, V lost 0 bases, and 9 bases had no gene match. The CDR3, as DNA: TGTGCCAGCAGTTACTCCCCAAGCGGGGTTGGGTACGAGCAGTACTTC. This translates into CASSYSPSGVGYEQYF.

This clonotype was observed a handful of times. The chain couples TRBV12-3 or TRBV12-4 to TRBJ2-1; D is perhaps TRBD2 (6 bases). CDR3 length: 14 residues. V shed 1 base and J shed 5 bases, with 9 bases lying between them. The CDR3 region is CASSLGTTDNEQFF. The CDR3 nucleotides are TGTGCCAGCAGTTTAGGGACTACAGACAATGAGCAGTTCTTC.

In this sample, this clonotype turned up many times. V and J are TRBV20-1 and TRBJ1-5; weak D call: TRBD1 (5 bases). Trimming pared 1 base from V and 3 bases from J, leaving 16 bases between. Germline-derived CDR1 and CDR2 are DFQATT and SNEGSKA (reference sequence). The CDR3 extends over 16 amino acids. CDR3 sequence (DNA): TGCAGTGCTAGAGGGGAATCCGACGGGGCCAATCAGCCCCAGCATTTT. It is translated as CSARGESDGANQPQHF.

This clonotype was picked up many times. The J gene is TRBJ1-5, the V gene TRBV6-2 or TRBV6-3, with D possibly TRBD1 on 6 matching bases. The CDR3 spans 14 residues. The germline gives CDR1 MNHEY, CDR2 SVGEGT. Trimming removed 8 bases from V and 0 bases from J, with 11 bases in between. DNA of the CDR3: TGTGCCAGCGGATCGGACAGTAGCAATCAGCCCCAGCATTTT. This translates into CASGSDSSNQPQHF.

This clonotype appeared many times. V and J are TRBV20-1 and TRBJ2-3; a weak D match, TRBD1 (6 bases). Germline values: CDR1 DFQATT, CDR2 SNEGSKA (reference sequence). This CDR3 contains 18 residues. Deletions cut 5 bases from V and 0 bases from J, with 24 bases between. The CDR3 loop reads CSARGVGASTPSTDTQYF. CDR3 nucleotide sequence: TGCAGTGCTCGAGGGGTGGGGGCTTCAACCCCTAGCACAGATACGCAGTATTTT.

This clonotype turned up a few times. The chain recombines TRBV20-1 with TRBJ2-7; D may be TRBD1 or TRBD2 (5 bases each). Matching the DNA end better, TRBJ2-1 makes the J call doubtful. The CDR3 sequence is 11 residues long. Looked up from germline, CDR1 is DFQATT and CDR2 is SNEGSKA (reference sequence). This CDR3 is CSVRDGYEQFF. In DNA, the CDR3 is TGCAGTGTTAGGGACGGCTACGAGCAGTTCTTC.

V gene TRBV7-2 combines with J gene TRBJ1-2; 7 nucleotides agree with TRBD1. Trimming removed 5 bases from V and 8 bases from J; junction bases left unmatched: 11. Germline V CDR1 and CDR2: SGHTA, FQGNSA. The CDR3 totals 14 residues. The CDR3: CASSQGGGLGGYTF. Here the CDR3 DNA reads TGTGCCAGCAGCCAGGGGGGGGGGCTGGGGGGCTACACCTTC. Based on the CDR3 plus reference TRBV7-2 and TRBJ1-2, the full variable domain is GAGVSQSPSNKVTEKGKDVELRCDPISGHTALYWYRQSLGQGLEFLIYFQGNSAPDKSGLPSDRFSAERTGGSVSTLTIQRTQQEDSAVYLCASSQGGGLGGYTFGSGTRLTVV.

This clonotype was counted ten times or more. DNA for the CDR3: TGCAGTGCTTCGCCTCGCCAGGGAAGAAGCACAGATACGCAGTATTTT. This codes for CSASPRQGRSTDTQYF. The chain employs TRBV20-1 and TRBJ2-3; D is possibly TRBD1 (5 bases). V was shortened by 5 bases and J by 0 bases, with 18 bases between the two germline ends. The CDR3 extends over 16 amino acids. The germline CDR1 and CDR2 sequences are DFQATT and SNEGSKA (reference sequence).

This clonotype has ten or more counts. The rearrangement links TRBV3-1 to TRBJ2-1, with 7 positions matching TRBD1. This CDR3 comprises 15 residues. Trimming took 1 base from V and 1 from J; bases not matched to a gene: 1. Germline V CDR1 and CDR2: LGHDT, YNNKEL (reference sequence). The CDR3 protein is CASSQVRGSYNEQFF. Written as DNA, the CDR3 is TGTGCCAGCAGCCAAGTCAGGGGGTCCTACAATGAGCAGTTCTTC.

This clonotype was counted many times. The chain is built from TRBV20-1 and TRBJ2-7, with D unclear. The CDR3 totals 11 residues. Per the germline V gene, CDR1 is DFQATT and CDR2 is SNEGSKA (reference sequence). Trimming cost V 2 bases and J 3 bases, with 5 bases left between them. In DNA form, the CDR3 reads TGCAGTGCTAGATCGGGCTACGAGCAGTACTTC. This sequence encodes CSARSGYEQYF.

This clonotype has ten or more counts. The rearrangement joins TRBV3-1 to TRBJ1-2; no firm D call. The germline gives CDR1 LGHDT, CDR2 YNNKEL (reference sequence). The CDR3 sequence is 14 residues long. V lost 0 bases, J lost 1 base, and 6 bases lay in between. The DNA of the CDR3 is TGTGCCAGCAGCCAAGACAGTTATAACTATGGCTACACCTTC. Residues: CASSQDSYNYGYTF.

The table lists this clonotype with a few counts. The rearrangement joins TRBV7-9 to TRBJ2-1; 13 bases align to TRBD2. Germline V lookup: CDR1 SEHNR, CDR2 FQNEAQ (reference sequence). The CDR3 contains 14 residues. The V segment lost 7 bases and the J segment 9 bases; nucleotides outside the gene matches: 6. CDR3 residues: CASKTSGGSGEQFF. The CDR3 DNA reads TGTGCCAGCAAGACTAGCGGGGGGTCGGGTGAGCAGTTCTTC.

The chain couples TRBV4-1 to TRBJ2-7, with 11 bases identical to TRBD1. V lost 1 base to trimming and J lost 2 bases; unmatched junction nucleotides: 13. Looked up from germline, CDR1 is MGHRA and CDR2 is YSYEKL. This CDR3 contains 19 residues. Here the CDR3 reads CASSQGGQGAYRRTYEQYF. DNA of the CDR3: TGCGCCAGCAGCCAAGGAGGACAGGGGGCCTACCGTCGAACCTACGAGCAGTACTTC.

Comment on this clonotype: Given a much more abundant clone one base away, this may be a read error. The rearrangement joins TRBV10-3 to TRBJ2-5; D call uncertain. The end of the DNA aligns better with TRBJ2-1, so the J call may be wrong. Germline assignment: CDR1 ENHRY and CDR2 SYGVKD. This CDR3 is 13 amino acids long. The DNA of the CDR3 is TGTGCCATCAGTGTGGGGTTCCAAGAGACCCAGTTCTTC. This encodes CAISVGFQETQFF.

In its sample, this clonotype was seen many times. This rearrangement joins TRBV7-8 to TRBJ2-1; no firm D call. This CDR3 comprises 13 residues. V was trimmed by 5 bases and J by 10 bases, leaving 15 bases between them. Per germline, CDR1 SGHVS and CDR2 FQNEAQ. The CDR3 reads CASSAPSVNEQFF. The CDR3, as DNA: TGTGCCAGCAGCGCCCCTTCAGTGAACGAGCAGTTCTTC.

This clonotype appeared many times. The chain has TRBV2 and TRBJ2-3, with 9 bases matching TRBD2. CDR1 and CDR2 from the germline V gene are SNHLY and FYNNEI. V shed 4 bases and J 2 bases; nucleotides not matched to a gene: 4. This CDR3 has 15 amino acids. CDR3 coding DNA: TGTGCCAGCAGTGCCGAGCGGGAGGTCACAGATACGCAGTATTTT. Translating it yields CASSAEREVTDTQYF.

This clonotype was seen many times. The CDR3: CASSPRGGRGSYEQYF. The CDR3 DNA sequence: TGTGCCAGCAGCCCCCGGGGAGGGAGAGGAAGTTACGAGCAGTACTTC. The chain couples TRBV7-9 to TRBJ2-7; 7 nucleotides agree with TRBD2. The CDR3 spans 16 residues. CDR1 and CDR2 from the germline V gene are SEHNR and FQNEAQ (reference sequence). V was clipped by 5 bases and J by 4 bases; unmatched bases: 14.

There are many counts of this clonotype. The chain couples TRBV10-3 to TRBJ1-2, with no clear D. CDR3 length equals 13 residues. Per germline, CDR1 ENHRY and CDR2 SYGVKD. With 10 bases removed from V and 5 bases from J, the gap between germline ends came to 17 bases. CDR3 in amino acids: CATDLGSGYGYTF. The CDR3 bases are TGTGCCACGGATCTCGGCAGCGGATATGGCTACACCTTC.

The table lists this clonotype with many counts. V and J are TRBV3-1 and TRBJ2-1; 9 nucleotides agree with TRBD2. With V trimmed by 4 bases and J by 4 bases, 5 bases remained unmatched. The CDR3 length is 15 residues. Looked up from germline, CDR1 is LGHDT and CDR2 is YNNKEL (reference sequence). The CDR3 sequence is CASSLAGVRYNEQFF. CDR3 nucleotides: TGTGCCAGCAGCCTAGCGGGGGTGAGGTACAATGAGCAGTTCTTC.